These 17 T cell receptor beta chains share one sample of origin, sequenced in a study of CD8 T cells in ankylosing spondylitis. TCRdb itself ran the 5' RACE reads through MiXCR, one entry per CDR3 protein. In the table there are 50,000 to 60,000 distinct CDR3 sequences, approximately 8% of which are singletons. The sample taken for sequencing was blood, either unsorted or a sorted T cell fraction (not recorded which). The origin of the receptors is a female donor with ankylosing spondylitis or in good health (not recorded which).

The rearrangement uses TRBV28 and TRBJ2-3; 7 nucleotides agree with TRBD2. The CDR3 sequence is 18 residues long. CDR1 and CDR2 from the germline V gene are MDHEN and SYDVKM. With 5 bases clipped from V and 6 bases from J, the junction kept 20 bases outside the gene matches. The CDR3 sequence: CASSPRTAGGVRGDTQYF. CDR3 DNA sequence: TGTGCCAGCAGTCCACGAACAGCTGGGGGGGTCCGGGGGGATACGCAGTATTTT.

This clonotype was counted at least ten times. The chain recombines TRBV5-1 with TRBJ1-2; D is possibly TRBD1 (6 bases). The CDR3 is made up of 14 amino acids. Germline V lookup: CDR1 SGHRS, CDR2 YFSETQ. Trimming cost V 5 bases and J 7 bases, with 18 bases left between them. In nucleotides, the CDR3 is TGCGCCAGCAGTTTCCCCGCCAGGGGCGGTGGCTACACCTTC. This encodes CASSFPARGGGYTF.

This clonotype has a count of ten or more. The CDR3 bases are TGTGCCAGCAGCCAAGATTTAAAGTCCGGGCATTGGTACTTC. It yields the protein CASSQDLKSGHWYF. The gene calls are TRBV3-1 and TRBJ2-7; no clear D gene. The germline gives CDR1 LGHDT, CDR2 YNNKEL (reference sequence). Trimming removed 0 bases from V and 12 bases from J, with 18 bases in between. The CDR3 runs to 14 residues.

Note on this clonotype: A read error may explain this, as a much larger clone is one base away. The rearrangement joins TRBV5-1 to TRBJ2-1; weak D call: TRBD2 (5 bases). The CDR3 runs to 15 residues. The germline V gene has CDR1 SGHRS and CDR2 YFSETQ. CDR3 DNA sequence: TGCGCCAGAAGCTCCCCCAGCGGTGCTTACAATGAGCAGTTCTTC. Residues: CARSSPSGAYNEQFF.

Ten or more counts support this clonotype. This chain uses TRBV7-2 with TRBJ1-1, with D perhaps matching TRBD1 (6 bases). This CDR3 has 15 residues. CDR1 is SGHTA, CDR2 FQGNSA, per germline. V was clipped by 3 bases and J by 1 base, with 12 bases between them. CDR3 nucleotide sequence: TGTGCCAGCAGCTTCACCGGGACACAGAACACTGAAGCTTTCTTT. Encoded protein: CASSFTGTQNTEAFF.

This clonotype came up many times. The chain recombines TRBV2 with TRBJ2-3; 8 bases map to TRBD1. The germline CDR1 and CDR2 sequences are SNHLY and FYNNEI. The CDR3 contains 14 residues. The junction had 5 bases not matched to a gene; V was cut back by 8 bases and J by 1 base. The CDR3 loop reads CASGPGQGTDTQYF. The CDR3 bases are TGTGCCAGCGGACCGGGACAGGGCACAGATACGCAGTATTTT.

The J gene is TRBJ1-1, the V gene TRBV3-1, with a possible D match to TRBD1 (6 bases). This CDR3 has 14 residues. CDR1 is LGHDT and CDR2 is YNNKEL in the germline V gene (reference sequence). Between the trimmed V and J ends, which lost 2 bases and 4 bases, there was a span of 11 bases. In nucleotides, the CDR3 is TGTGCCAGCAGCCAAAGGGGGTTCGGCACTGAAGCTTTCTTT. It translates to CASSQRGFGTEAFF.

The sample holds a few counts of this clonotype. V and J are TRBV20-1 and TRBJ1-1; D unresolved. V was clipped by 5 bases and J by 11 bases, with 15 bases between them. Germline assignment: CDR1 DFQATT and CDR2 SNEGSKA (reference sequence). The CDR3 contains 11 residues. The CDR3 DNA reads TGCAGTGCTCCGACCCCACAGCAGGCTTTCTTT. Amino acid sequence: CSAPTPQQAFF.

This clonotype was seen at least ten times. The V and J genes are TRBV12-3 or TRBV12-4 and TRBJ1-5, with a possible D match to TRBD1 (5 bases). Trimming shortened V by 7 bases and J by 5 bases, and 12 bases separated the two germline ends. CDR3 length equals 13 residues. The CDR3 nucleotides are TGTGCCAGCAATCGGGACCGAGATCAGCCCCAGCATTTT. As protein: CASNRDRDQPQHF.

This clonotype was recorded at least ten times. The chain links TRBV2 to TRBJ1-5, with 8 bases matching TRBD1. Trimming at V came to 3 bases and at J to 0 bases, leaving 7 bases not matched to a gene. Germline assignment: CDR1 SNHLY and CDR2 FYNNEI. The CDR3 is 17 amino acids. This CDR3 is CASSDGGQVYSNQPQHF. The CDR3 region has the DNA TGTGCCAGCAGTGACGGGGGACAGGTCTATAGCAATCAGCCCCAGCATTTT.

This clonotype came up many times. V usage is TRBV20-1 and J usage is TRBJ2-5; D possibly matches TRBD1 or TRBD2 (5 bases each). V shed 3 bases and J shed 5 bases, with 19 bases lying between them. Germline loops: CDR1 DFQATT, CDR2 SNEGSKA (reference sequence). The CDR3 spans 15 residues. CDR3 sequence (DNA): TGCAGTGCTAGGCCCGGGGCAGGGAAGCAGGAGACCCAGTACTTC. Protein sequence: CSARPGAGKQETQYF.

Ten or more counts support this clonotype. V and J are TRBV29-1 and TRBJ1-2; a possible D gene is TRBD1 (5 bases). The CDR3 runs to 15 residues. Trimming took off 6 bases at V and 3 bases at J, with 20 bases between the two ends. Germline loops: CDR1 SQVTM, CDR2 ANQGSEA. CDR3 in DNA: TGCAGCGTCCTCGTCTGGGACCGATCCTACTATGGCTACACCTTC. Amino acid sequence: CSVLVWDRSYYGYTF.

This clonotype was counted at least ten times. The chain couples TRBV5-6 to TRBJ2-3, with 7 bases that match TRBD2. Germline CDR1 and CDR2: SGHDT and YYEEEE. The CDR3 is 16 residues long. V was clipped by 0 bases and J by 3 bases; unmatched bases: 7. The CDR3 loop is CASSLDLGGITDTQYF. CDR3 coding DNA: TGTGCCAGCAGCTTGGACCTCGGGGGGATAACAGATACGCAGTATTTT.

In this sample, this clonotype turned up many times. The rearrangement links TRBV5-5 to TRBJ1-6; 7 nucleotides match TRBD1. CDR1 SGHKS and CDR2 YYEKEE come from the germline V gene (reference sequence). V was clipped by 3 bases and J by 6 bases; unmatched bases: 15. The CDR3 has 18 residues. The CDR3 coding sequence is TGTGCCAGCAGCTCCGGGACAGTTCTCCGCCTGGGTAATTCACCCCTCCACTTT. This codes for CASSSGTVLRLGNSPLHF.

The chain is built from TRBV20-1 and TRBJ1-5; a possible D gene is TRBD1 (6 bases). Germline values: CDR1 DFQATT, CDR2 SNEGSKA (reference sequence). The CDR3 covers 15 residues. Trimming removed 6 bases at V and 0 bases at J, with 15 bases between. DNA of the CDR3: TGCAGTGCCGGGGGCAGAACCTATAGCAATCAGCCCCAGCATTTT. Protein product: CSAGGRTYSNQPQHF.

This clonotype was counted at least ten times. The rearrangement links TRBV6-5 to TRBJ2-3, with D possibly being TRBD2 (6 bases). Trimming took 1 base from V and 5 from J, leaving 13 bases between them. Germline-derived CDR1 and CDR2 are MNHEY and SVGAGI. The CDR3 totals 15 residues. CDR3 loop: CASSYFGGGEDTQYF. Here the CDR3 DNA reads TGTGCCAGCAGTTACTTCGGGGGAGGTGAAGATACGCAGTATTTT.

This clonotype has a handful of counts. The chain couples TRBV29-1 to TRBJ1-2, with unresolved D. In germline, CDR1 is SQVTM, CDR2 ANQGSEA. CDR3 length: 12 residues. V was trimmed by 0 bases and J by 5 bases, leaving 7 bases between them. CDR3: CSVEDEGYGYTF. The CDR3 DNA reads TGCAGCGTTGAAGATGAGGGTTATGGCTACACCTTC. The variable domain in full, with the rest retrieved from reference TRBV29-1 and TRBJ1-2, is SAVISQKPSRDICQRGTSLTIQCQVDSQVTMMFWYRQQPGQSLTLIATANQGSEATYESGFVIDKFPISRPNLTFSTLTVSNMSPEDSSIYLCSVEDEGYGYTFGSGTRLTVV.